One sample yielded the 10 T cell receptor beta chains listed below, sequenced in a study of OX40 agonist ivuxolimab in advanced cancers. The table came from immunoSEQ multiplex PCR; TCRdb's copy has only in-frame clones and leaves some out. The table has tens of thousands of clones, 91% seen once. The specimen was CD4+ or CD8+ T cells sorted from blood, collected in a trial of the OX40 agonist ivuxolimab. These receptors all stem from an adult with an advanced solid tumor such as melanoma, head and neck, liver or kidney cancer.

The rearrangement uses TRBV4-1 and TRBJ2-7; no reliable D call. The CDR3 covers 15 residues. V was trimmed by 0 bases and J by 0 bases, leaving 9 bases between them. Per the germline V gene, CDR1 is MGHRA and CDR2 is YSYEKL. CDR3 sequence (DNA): TGCGCCAGCAGCCAAGATTACCGTAGCTCCTACGAGCAGTACTTC. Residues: CASSQDYRSSYEQYF.

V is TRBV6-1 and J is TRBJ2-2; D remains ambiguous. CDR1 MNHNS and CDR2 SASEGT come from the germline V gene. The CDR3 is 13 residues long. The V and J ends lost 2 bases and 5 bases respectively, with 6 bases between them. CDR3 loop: CASSELGTGELFF. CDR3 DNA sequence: TGTGCCAGCAGTGAATTAGGTACCGGGGAGCTGTTTTTT.

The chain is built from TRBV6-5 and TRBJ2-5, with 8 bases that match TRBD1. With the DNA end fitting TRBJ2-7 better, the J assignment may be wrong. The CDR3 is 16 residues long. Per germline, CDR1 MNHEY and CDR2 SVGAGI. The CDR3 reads CASSYSTGETSYEQYF. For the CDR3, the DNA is TGTGCCAGCAGTTACTCGACAGGGGAGACCTCCTACGAGCAGTACTTC.

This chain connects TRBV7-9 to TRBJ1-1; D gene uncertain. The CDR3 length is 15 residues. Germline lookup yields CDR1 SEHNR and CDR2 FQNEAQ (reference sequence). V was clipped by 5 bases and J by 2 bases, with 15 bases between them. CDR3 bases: TGTGCCAGCAGCCCAACGGACCTAATCAACACTGAAGCTTTCTTT. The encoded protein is CASSPTDLINTEAFF.

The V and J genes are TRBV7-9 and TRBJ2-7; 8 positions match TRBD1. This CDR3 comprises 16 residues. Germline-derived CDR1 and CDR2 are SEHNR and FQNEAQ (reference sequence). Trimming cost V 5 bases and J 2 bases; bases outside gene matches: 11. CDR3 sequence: CASSPPFGDRTYEQYF. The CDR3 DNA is TGTGCCAGCAGCCCCCCTTTTGGGGACAGGACCTACGAGCAGTACTTC.

The CDR3 coding sequence is TGTGCCAGCAGCTTAGGGGCTAGTATCTACAATGAGCAGTTCTTC. Its protein is CASSLGASIYNEQFF. J is TRBJ2-1 and V is TRBV11-2; no clear D gene. CDR3 size: 15 residues. V was clipped by 1 base and J by 3 bases, with 10 bases between them. Germline V lookup: CDR1 SGHAT, CDR2 FQNNGV. Drawing the rest from reference TRBV11-2 and TRBJ2-1, the complete variable domain is EAGVAQSPRYKIIEKRQSVAFWCNPISGHATLYWYQQILGQGPKLLIQFQNNGVVDDSQLPKDRFSAERLKGVDSTLKIQPAKLEDSAVYLCASSLGASIYNEQFFGPGTRLTVL.

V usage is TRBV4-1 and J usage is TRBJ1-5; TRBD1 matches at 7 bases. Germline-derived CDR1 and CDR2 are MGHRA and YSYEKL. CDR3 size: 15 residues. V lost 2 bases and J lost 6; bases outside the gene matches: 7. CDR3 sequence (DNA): TGCGCCAGCAGCCAACTCACAGGGGTGGGTCAGCCCCAGCATTTT. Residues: CASSQLTGVGQPQHF.

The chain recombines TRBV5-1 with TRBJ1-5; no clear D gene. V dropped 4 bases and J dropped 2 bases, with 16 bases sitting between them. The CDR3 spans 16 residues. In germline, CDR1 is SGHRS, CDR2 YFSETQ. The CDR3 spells CASSPELRSGNQPQHF. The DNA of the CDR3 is TGCGCCAGCAGCCCCGAGCTCAGGAGTGGCAATCAGCCCCAGCATTTT.

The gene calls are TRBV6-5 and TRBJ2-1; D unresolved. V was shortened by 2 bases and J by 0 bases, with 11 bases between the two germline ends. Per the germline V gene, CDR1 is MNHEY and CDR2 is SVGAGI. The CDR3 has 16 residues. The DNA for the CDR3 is TGTGCCAGCAGTTACGAGGCTCAAAGCTCCTACAATGAGCAGTTCTTC. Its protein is CASSYEAQSSYNEQFF.

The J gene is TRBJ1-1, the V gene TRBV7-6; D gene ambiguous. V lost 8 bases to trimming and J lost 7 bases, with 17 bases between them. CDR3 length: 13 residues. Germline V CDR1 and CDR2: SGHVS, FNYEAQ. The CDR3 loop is CASGPRVGSEAFF. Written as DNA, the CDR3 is TGTGCCAGCGGCCCGCGCGTGGGTAGTGAAGCTTTCTTT.